This T cell receptor beta chain comes out of a study of cytotoxic CD8 clonotypes in ibrutinib-treated CLL. V lost 4 bases, J lost 7 bases, and 9 bases stayed unmatched. The CDR3 has 15 amino acids. Germline CDR1 is SGHNT and CDR2 is YENEEA. Sequencing used immunoSEQ multiplex PCR; TCRdb keeps in-frame clones, though not all of them. Of about 49,000 clones in the sample, around half are singletons; the top ten hold less than 35%. V gene TRBV11-3 combines with J gene TRBJ2-1; TRBD1 matches at 8 bases. The clonotype originates from a human donor with chronic lymphocytic leukemia. This specimen was PBMCs, taken after 12 months of ibrutinib treatment. The CDR3 DNA follows: TGTGCCAGCAGCTCTCAGGGGGCGCCTCTTAATGAGCAGTTCTTC. It is translated as CASSSQGAPLNEQFF.